The next 9 T cell receptor beta chains were all read from a single sample in a study of T-cell memory formation after mild COVID-19. TCRdb reanalysed the 5' RACE reads using MiXCR and keeps one entry per CDR3 protein. The sample has approximately 300,000 distinct CDR3 sequences, roughly 8.2% seen once. Sequencing input: PBMCs or a T cell subset sorted from them (not recorded which). All receptors derive from a man aged 18 to 29 who had mild COVID-19 (a few samples of this study predate the infection). Cell type and time point are not known.

The table lists this clonotype with a few counts. The chain links TRBV3-1 to TRBJ2-5; D is unresolved. The CDR3 length is 13 residues. Germline V lookup: CDR1 LGHDT, CDR2 YNNKEL (reference sequence). V gave up 2 bases and J gave up 1 base, with 5 bases separating them. The CDR3 protein is CASSQRIQETQYF. Here the CDR3 DNA reads TGTGCCAGCAGCCAACGGATCCAAGAGACCCAGTACTTC.

The chain is built from TRBV12-3 or TRBV12-4 and TRBJ2-5, with a weak D call TRBD2 (5 bases). Between the trimmed V and J ends, which lost 8 bases and 6 bases, there was a span of 10 bases. The CDR3 sequence is 11 residues long. The CDR3 nucleotides are TGTGCCAGCGGACTTATGAAGACCCAGTACTTC. The encoded protein is CASGLMKTQYF.

The chain recombines TRBV11-1 with TRBJ2-5; the D gene could be TRBD1 or TRBD2 (6 bases each). The CDR3 sequence is 15 residues long. Per the germline V gene, CDR1 is SGHAT and CDR2 is FQDESV (reference sequence). Trimming shortened V by 5 bases and J by 2 bases, and 15 bases separated the two germline ends. The CDR3 DNA reads as TGTGCCAGCAGCGGAAACACAGGGAGGCAAGAGACCCAGTACTTC. It is translated as CASSGNTGRQETQYF.

This sequence joins TRBV7-2 and TRBJ1-2, with 11 positions matching TRBD1. CDR3 length: 14 amino acids. The V gene's germline CDR1 is SGHTA and CDR2 FQGNSA. The trim removed 5 bases at V and 7 bases at J, leaving 6 bases unmatched. The CDR3 protein is CASSTAGTGGGYTF. The DNA of the CDR3 is TGTGCCAGCAGCACCGCCGGGACAGGGGGTGGCTACACCTTC.

This clonotype has a handful of counts. V is TRBV6-1 and J is TRBJ1-1; D gene ambiguous. CDR1 MNHNS and CDR2 SASEGT come from the germline V gene. This CDR3 contains 17 residues. Between the trimmed V and J ends, which lost 2 bases and 4 bases, there was a span of 20 bases. The CDR3 nucleotides are TGTGCCAGCAGTGAAAGAGTGGGCGAGGGCGGCGGCACTGAAGCTTTCTTT. Encoded protein: CASSERVGEGGGTEAFF.

The chain couples TRBV6-5 to TRBJ1-2; D not resolved. Trimming took off 2 bases at V and 7 bases at J, with 11 bases between the two ends. The germline gives CDR1 MNHEY, CDR2 SVGAGI. This CDR3 spans 13 amino acids. The CDR3 DNA follows: TGTGCCAGCAGTTACAGGTCTTTTAGTGGCTACACCTTC. Protein product: CASSYRSFSGYTF.

This clonotype was observed many times. The chain combines TRBV4-2 with TRBJ2-5, with 8 bases matching TRBD2. This CDR3 has 14 amino acids. Trimming at V came to 5 bases and at J to 5 bases, leaving 7 bases not matched to a gene. The germline CDR1 and CDR2 sequences are LGHNA and YNFKEQ. The CDR3: CASSFGGAGETQYF. As DNA, the CDR3 is TGTGCCAGCAGCTTCGGGGGGGCCGGTGAGACCCAGTACTTC.

This clonotype has a handful of counts. The CDR3 sequence is CASSHQMERGLEAFF. The CDR3 DNA reads as TGCGCCAGCAGCCACCAAATGGAGAGGGGGTTAGAAGCTTTCTTT. The J gene is TRBJ1-1, the V gene TRBV4-3; D possibly corresponds to TRBD1 (6 bases). Germline loops: CDR1 LGHNA, CDR2 YSLEER. The ends were cut back, 3 bases at V and 8 bases at J, with 19 bases in the middle. CDR3 length equals 15 residues.

This clonotype was detected a few times. The chain joins TRBV7-9 to TRBJ2-7; D gene unclear. The CDR3 runs 15 residues. Deletions cut 0 bases from V and 3 bases from J, with 12 bases between. CDR1 is SEHNR and CDR2 is FQNEAQ in the germline V gene (reference sequence). The CDR3 spells CASSLAVTGDYEQYF. CDR3 nucleotides: TGTGCCAGCAGCTTAGCAGTCACCGGCGACTACGAGCAGTACTTC. The entire variable domain, with the rest obtained from reference TRBV7-9 and TRBJ2-7, is as follows: DTGVSQNPRHKITKRGQNVTFRCDPISEHNRLYWYRQTLGQGPEFLTYFQNEAQLEKSRLLSDRFSAERPKGSFSTLEIQRTEQGDSAMYLCASSLAVTGDYEQYFGPGTRLTVT.